Following are 8 T cell receptor beta chains from one sample sequenced in a study of blood T cell repertoires in COVID-19 (dated by TCRdb to 2018 to 2020). Libraries came from the immunoSEQ multiplex PCR assay. Here the immuneACCESS table is served through TCRdb, limited to in-frame sequences with V and J called. Missing clones are a known gap in these copies; in checked studies unresolved V genes cover under half, and the rest lacks a known reason. The sample records 270,000 or so clones, 85% to 90% of which are singletons. The ten largest clones capture roughly 4.8% of the sample. The sequenced sample consisted of peripheral blood. The receptors shown here come from a woman between 40 and 50 years old who had recovered from COVID-19.

The table lists this clone with a count of one. This chain joins TRBV30 and TRBJ1-6; D is ambiguous. The CDR3 extends over 15 amino acids. Trimming removed 2 bases at V and 0 bases at J, with 8 bases between. Germline V gene data show CDR1 as GTSNPN and CDR2 as SVGIG (reference sequence). The CDR3 DNA sequence: TGTGCCTGGAGTTCCGGGAGCTCCTATAATTCACCCCTCCACTTT. Translation gives CAWSSGSSYNSPLHF.

This chain connects TRBV11-3 to TRBJ2-1; TRBD1 matches 8 bases. Trimming took 0 bases from V and 1 from J; bases not matched to a gene: 2. From germline, CDR1 is SGHNT and CDR2 YENEEA. This CDR3 has 16 residues. The CDR3 DNA follows: TGTGCCAGCAGCTTAGATCACAGGGGGTCCTACAATGAGCAGTTCTTC. This sequence encodes CASSLDHRGSYNEQFF.

The V call is TRBV28, the J call TRBJ2-2; D is possibly TRBD2 (6 bases). Trimming cost V 2 bases and J 1 base, with 14 bases left between them. The CDR3 totals 17 residues. Germline assignment: CDR1 MDHEN and CDR2 SYDVKM. This CDR3 is CASSLGGARVNTGELFF. CDR3 nucleotide sequence: TGTGCCAGCAGTTTAGGAGGGGCGCGGGTGAACACCGGGGAGCTGTTTTTT. Full variable domain (remainder filled in from reference TRBV28 and TRBJ2-2): DVKVTQSSRYLVKRTGEKVFLECVQDMDHENMFWYRQDPGLGLRLIYFSYDVKMKEKGDIPEGYSVSREKKERFSLILESASTNQTSMYLCASSLGGARVNTGELFFGEGSRLTVL.

The CDR3 coding sequence is TGTGCCACCAGCAGAGAGGGTGGGACAGATACCCATCAGCCCCAGCATTTT. Translating gives CATSREGGTDTHQPQHF. The chain uses TRBV15 and TRBJ1-5; 7 positions match TRBD1. From germline, CDR1 is LNHNV and CDR2 YYDKDF (reference sequence). The CDR3 extends over 17 amino acids. With 0 bases clipped from V and 5 bases from J, the junction kept 10 bases outside the gene matches.

This clone was seen just once. This chain joins TRBV7-9 and TRBJ2-1; 8 bases match TRBD1. Germline CDR1 SEHNR, CDR2 FQNEAQ (reference sequence). The CDR3 covers 15 residues. Trimming took 5 bases from V and 2 from J; bases not matched to a gene: 5. CDR3 bases: TGTGCCAGCAGCGAAACAGGGGGGACCTACAATGAGCAGTTCTTC. Amino acid sequence: CASSETGGTYNEQFF.

J is TRBJ2-5 and V is TRBV3-1 (or the pseudogene TRBV3-2), with TRBD2 identical over 9 bases. The trim removed 1 base at V and 4 bases at J, leaving 13 bases unmatched. There are 18 residues in the CDR3. CDR1 is LGHDT, CDR2 YNNKEL, per germline (reference sequence). This chain's CDR3 is CASSQGPEGSGSRETQYF. The DNA of the CDR3 is TGTGCCAGCAGCCAAGGCCCCGAGGGTAGCGGGAGCCGAGAGACCCAGTACTTC.

CDR3 nucleotide sequence: TGCGCCAGCAGTGAGTTTTGGGACAGCCATAGCAATCAGCCCCAGCATTTT. As protein: CASSEFWDSHSNQPQHF. This sequence joins TRBV10-2 and TRBJ1-5; TRBD1 agrees at 7 bases. Trimming removed 1 base from V and 0 bases from J; junction bases left unmatched: 6. This CDR3 is 17 amino acids long. The germline V gene encodes CDR1 WSHSY and CDR2 SAAADI.

The genes are TRBV7-8 and TRBJ2-1; 7 nucleotides match TRBD1. Germline V gives CDR1 SGHVS, CDR2 FQNEAQ. The CDR3 length is 15 residues. Trimming removed 8 bases from V and 0 bases from J; junction bases left unmatched: 7. For the CDR3, the DNA is TGTGCCAGCTTTTTGTCAGGGGGCTCCTACAATGAGCAGTTCTTC. Its translation is CASFLSGGSYNEQFF.